This TCR beta chain appears in the sequencing data of a study of T cell responses to AZD1222 COVID-19 vaccine. Study background: Pooled together were second doses at about 4 or about 12 weeks. Study-level points and caveats: The span of vaccine-associated CD4 TCRs extended across spike, with dominance at 160-218 and 743-854. Donors in the cohort were predominantly white British and more often female, and clonal diversity was possibly underestimated. Reportedly, close to half of spike-specific TCRs are directed against unmutated variant regions.

Trimming removed 0 bases from V and 8 bases from J, with 20 bases in between. Germline CDR1 reads SGHNT; CDR2 reads YYREEE (reference sequence). The CDR3 sequence is 17 residues long. Worth noting for this clone: The antigen is undetermined.

Generated by immunoSEQ multiplex PCR, the TCRdb table keeps only in-frame clones and is missing some. This sample has about 150,000 clones, with around 88% found just once. The receptor's source is an adult in good health. The rearrangement uses TRBV5-4 and TRBJ1-4, with TRBD1 as a possible D gene (5 bases). The sample was peripheral blood, taken on day 0 of AZD1222 vaccination. The CDR3 DNA follows: TGTGCCAGCAGCTTGGGGCCCTGGGACCGGCGGATCGAAAAACTGTTTTTT. Translating it yields CASSLGPWDRRIEKLFF.